A single sample is the source of the 5 T cell receptor beta chains below, sequenced in a study of blood T cell dynamics during melanoma immunotherapy. Profiling relied on immunoSEQ multiplex PCR, and the TCRdb table lists in-frame clones only, not all of them. The table has 15,000 or so clones, 65% to 90% seen once. Time point given: pre-treatment baseline. This material consisted of blood, taken from a patient treated with checkpoint blockade. The receptors here all came from a human donor with melanoma.

The CDR3 region has the DNA TGTGCCAGCAGCTTAAAGAACAGCCCCCAGCCCCAGCATTTT. As protein: CASSLKNSPQPQHF. The V and J genes are TRBV11-2 and TRBJ1-5; no clear D gene. Germline V gives CDR1 SGHAT, CDR2 FQNNGV. V lost 2 bases and J 7 bases, leaving 12 bases between the germline ends. The CDR3 covers 14 residues.

This CDR3 is CAISPGDGYTF. Here the CDR3 DNA reads TGTGCCATCAGCCCAGGGGATGGCTACACCTTC. The chain has TRBV10-3 and TRBJ1-2; TRBD1 is a possible D gene (6 bases). V lost 6 bases, J lost 6 bases, and 8 bases lay in between. In germline, CDR1 is ENHRY, CDR2 SYGVKD. The CDR3 totals 11 residues.

The rearrangement uses TRBV9 and TRBJ2-3; D may be TRBD1 or TRBD2 (5 bases each). This CDR3 has 15 residues. Trimming left V 6 bases short and J 6 bases short, with 20 bases between. The germline CDR1 and CDR2 sequences are SGDLS and YYNGEE. In nucleotides, the CDR3 is TGTGCCAGCACTGAGACCGGGACCTTGAGGGATACGCAGTATTTT. It encodes CASTETGTLRDTQYF.

The chain uses TRBV19 and TRBJ2-2; D call uncertain. This CDR3 is built from 15 residues. Per the germline V gene, CDR1 is LNHDA and CDR2 is SQIVND (reference sequence). V lost 5 bases to trimming and J lost 6 bases, with 16 bases between them. The CDR3 DNA sequence: TGTGCCAGTAGTTCCTCCCAGACATTGGCCGGGGAGCTGTTTTTT. Amino acid sequence: CASSSSQTLAGELFF.

The CDR3 bases are TGTGCCAGCAGCCCGGTGGGGGACTATGGCTACACCTTC. Amino acid sequence: CASSPVGDYGYTF. V gene TRBV5-8 combines with J gene TRBJ1-2; D possibly corresponds to TRBD1 (5 bases). V was shortened by 4 bases and J by 3 bases, with 10 bases between the two germline ends. Germline values: CDR1 SGHTS, CDR2 YDEGEE. The CDR3 consists of 13 residues.